This is a list of T cell receptor beta chains from one sample in a study of post-analysis software for immune sequencing data. TCRdb itself ran the PCR reads through MiXCR, one entry per CDR3 protein. In the table there are roughly 670,000 distinct CDR3 sequences, approximately 59% of which are singletons. The sample consisted of blood. The source of these receptors is a girl aged 2-10 years with multiple sclerosis. Both conserved end residues are part of each CDR3. D genes are given only for firm matches. Part of the rows lack a size; the others show once, few, many or a class for expanded clones.

CASSRDRDLNQPQHF | TGTGCCAGCAGCCGTGACAGGGACCTCAATCAGCCCCAGCATTTT | TRBV6-2/TRBV6-3 | TRBD1 | few | TRBJ1-5
CASSSRTENYNEQFF | TGTGCCAGCAGCTCTAGGACAGAGAACTACAATGAGCAGTTCTTC | TRBV5-4 | - | - | TRBJ2-1
CASSQDLVTGDGYTF | TGCGCCAGCAGCCAAGATCTGGTGACAGGCGATGGCTACACCTTC | TRBV4-3 | - | few | TRBJ1-2
CSAVGPEIMNTEAFF | TGCAGTGCGGTGGGGCCGGAAATTATGAACACTGAAGCTTTCTTT | TRBV20-1 | - | - | TRBJ1-1
CASSVGIGANSYNEQFF | TGTGCCAGCAGCGTAGGGATAGGGGCAAACTCCTACAATGAGCAGTTCTTC | TRBV9 | - | few | TRBJ2-1
CASSLSDDSPLHF | TGTGCCAGCAGCTTATCTGATGATTCCCCCCTCCACTTT | TRBV13 | - | - | TRBJ1-6
CASSLKLSYEQYF | TGCGCCAGCAGCTTGAAGTTATCCTACGAGCAGTACTTC | TRBV5-1 | - | - | TRBJ2-7
CATGTPGGETQYF | TGTGCCACCGGGACACCGGGGGGAGAGACCCAGTACTTC | TRBV10-3 | - | - | TRBJ2-5
CASSLTSGREQYF | TGTGCCAGCAGCTTAACTAGCGGGCGCGAGCAGTACTTC | TRBV7-9 | TRBD2 | - | TRBJ2-7
CASMGTRDRSGNTIYF | TGTGCCAGCATGGGGACACGGGATCGCTCTGGAAACACCATATATTTT | TRBV13 | - | - | TRBJ1-3
CSAPKGASSYNEQFF | TGCAGTGCCCCGAAGGGGGCCAGCTCCTACAATGAGCAGTTCTTC | TRBV20-1 | TRBD1 | once | TRBJ2-1
CSARYSYNEQFF | TGCAGTGCTAGATACTCCTACAATGAGCAGTTCTTC | TRBV20-1 | - | - | TRBJ2-1
CASSLWPTPQSEQFF | TGTGCCAGCAGTTTGTGGCCAACCCCTCAGAGTGAGCAGTTCTTC | TRBV12-3/TRBV12-4 | - | - | TRBJ2-1
CSAIPSAGVTDTQYF | TGCAGTGCTATCCCGTCAGCGGGAGTAACAGATACGCAGTATTTT | TRBV20-1 | TRBD2 | - | TRBJ2-3
CSARGASGRADTQYF | TGCAGTGCTAGAGGGGCTAGCGGGAGGGCAGATACGCAGTATTTT | TRBV20-1 | TRBD2 | - | TRBJ2-3
CSARSPYEQYF | TGCAGTGCTAGATCCCCCTACGAGCAGTACTTC | TRBV20-1 | - | few | TRBJ2-7
CASSFGTREKLFF | TGTGCCAGCAGCTTCGGCACGCGTGAAAAACTGTTTTTT | TRBV3-1 | - | - | TRBJ1-4
CASSLDSGQGSGYTF | TGTGCCAGCAGCTTAGATTCGGGACAGGGCAGCGGCTACACCTTC | TRBV7-2 | TRBD1 | - | TRBJ1-2
CSVVIPQETQYF | TGCAGCGTTGTCATACCCCAAGAGACCCAGTACTTC | TRBV29-1 | - | few | TRBJ2-5
CASTKLDGGTQYF | TGTGCCAGCACCAAACTGGACGGAGGCACGCAGTATTTT | TRBV2 | - | - | TRBJ2-3
CASSQLAGGGEQFF | TGTGCCAGCAGTCAATTAGCGGGAGGGGGTGAGCAGTTCTTC | TRBV27 | TRBD2 | - | TRBJ2-1
CASSQEVVSSYNEQFF | TGTGCCAGCAGCCAAGAGGTAGTAAGCTCCTACAATGAGCAGTTCTTC | TRBV4-2 | - | - | TRBJ2-1
CASRHHRAYGYTF | TGTGCCAGCAGGCATCACAGGGCCTATGGCTACACCTTC | TRBV12-3/TRBV12-4 | - | few | TRBJ1-2
CSARELAIPPETQYF | TGCAGTGCTAGGGAACTAGCGATTCCTCCAGAGACCCAGTACTTC | TRBV20-1 | TRBD2 | once | TRBJ2-5
CASSLHLDLGGANYGYTF | TGTGCCAGCAGCCTTCATCTCGATCTCGGGGGGGCTAACTATGGCTACACCTTC | TRBV7-9 | - | few | TRBJ1-2
CASSERAVTEAFF | TGTGCCAGCAGTGAAAGGGCCGTCACTGAAGCTTTCTTT | TRBV6-5 | - | - | TRBJ1-1
CASSQGQGQFF | TGTGCCAGCAGCCAAGGACAGGGGCAGTTCTTC | TRBV3-1 | TRBD1 | few | TRBJ2-1
CASSLPDQYRGRGTNEKLFF | TGTGCCAGCAGCTTACCAGACCAATACAGGGGGAGAGGAACTAATGAAAAACTGTTTTTT | TRBV7-9 | TRBD1 | - | TRBJ1-4
CASRNSGPSYEQYF | TGTGCCAGCAGGAATTCGGGACCCAGCTACGAGCAGTACTTC | TRBV6-5 | - | - | TRBJ2-7
CASSDLSGTSSSEQFF | TGTGCCAGCAGTGACCTCTCCGGGACTAGTTCTTCTGAGCAGTTCTTC | TRBV6-1 | TRBD2 | once | TRBJ2-1
CANSWTDTGELFF | TGCGCCAACAGCTGGACGGACACCGGGGAGCTGTTTTTT | TRBV5-1 | - | - | TRBJ2-2
CASSLLGRGLTSTDTQYF | TGTGCCAGCAGCTTATTGGGCAGGGGGCTAACTAGCACAGATACGCAGTATTTT | TRBV7-2 | TRBD1 | once | TRBJ2-3
CASSLESDNEQFF | TGTGCCAGCAGCTTGGAGTCGGACAATGAGCAGTTCTTC | TRBV7-2 | - | - | TRBJ2-1
CSVHRGLGETQYF | TGCAGCGTCCACAGGGGCTTGGGAGAGACCCAGTACTTC | TRBV29-1 | TRBD1 | - | TRBJ2-5
CASSFYDMGGTDTQYF | TGTGCCAGCAGCTTCTACGACATGGGGGGCACAGATACGCAGTATTTT | TRBV5-6 | - | - | TRBJ2-3
CASSLEGMGLSGANVLTF | TGTGCCAGCAGCTTAGAGGGTATGGGTCTCTCTGGGGCCAACGTCCTGACTTTC | TRBV13 | - | - | TRBJ2-6
CASSLGTASNQPQHF | TGTGCCAGCAGTTTAGGGACAGCTAGCAATCAGCCCCAGCATTTT | TRBV12-3/TRBV12-4 | - | few | TRBJ1-5
CASSYLGGAPNEAFF | TGTGCCAGCAGTTACTTGGGGGGGGCGCCTAATGAAGCTTTCTTT | TRBV6-6 | - | - | TRBJ1-1
CASSLEFGDVLPYEQYF | TGTGCCAGCAGCTTAGAGTTTGGAGACGTCCTACCCTACGAGCAGTACTTC | TRBV11-2 | - | - | TRBJ2-7
CSVEFVVGSYGCTF | TGCAGCGTTGAATTTGTAGTAGGGAGCTATGGCTGCACCTTC | TRBV29-1 | - | - | TRBJ1-2
CASSQGLLGANVLTF | TGCGCCAGCAGCCAGGGATTGCTGGGGGCCAACGTCCTGACTTTC | TRBV4-1 | - | - | TRBJ2-6
CASSMTGPHEQYF | TGTGCCAGCAGTATGACAGGGCCGCACGAGCAGTACTTC | TRBV27 | TRBD1 | few | TRBJ2-7
CASSPGDRVYVQYF | TGTGCCAGCAGCCCCGGGGACAGGGTCTACGTGCAGTACTTC | TRBV28 | TRBD1 | - | TRBJ2-7
CASSLYVSGIYEQYF | TGTGCCAGCAGCTTGTACGTTAGCGGTATCTACGAGCAGTACTTC | TRBV5-5 | - | few | TRBJ2-7
CASSPLPEETQYF | TGCGCCAGCAGCCCCCTCCCCGAAGAGACCCAGTACTTC | TRBV5-1 | - | - | TRBJ2-5
CAISEVETAYGYTF | TGTGCCATCAGTGAAGTTGAGACAGCCTATGGCTACACCTTC | TRBV10-3 | - | - | TRBJ1-2
CSVIDRVSDEQYF | TGCAGTGTTATAGACAGGGTCAGTGACGAGCAGTACTTC | TRBV20-1 | TRBD1 | - | TRBJ2-7
CASSSDRQGSYNEQFF | TGCGCCAGCAGCTCAGACCGACAGGGCTCCTACAATGAGCAGTTCTTC | TRBV5-1 | TRBD1 | - | TRBJ2-1
CASSPAGPGEQYF | TGTGCCAGCAGCCCGGCGGGTCCCGGCGAGCAGTACTTC | TRBV7-3 | - | - | TRBJ2-7
CASSSGLAGLNEQFF | TGTGCCAGCAGCTCGGGACTAGCGGGACTCAATGAGCAGTTCTTC | TRBV11-2 | TRBD2 | - | TRBJ2-1
CASTGYLNEQFF | TGCGCCAGCACGGGCTATTTGAATGAGCAGTTCTTC | TRBV10-2 | - | few | TRBJ2-1
CASSGSEPPASKQFF | TGTGCCAGCAGTGGTAGCGAACCGCCGGCGTCTAAGCAGTTCTTC | TRBV2 | - | - | TRBJ2-1
CATSGDRDRGYQPQHF | TGTGCCACCAGCGGAGACCGGGACAGGGGCTATCAGCCCCAGCATTTT | TRBV15 | TRBD1 | few | TRBJ1-5
CASITPGGEQYF | TGTGCCAGCATCACCCCAGGGGGCGAGCAGTACTTC | TRBV28 | TRBD1 | - | TRBJ2-7
CASAMGPTFEAFF | TGTGCCAGTGCCATGGGCCCTACATTCGAAGCTTTCTTT | TRBV12-3/TRBV12-4 | - | - | TRBJ1-1
CATSRSAGTGYEQYF | TGTGCCACCAGCAGAAGTGCCGGGACAGGCTACGAGCAGTACTTC | TRBV15 | TRBD1 | once | TRBJ2-7
CASSPSGVAYEQYF | TGTGCCAGCAGTCCTTCGGGGGTCGCCTACGAGCAGTACTTC | TRBV6-5 | - | - | TRBJ2-7
CSAESGRRYNEQFF | TGCAGTGCCGAGAGCGGGAGGAGATACAATGAGCAGTTCTTC | TRBV20-1 | TRBD2 | - | TRBJ2-1
CASSLGGAALPYEQYF | TGTGCCAGCAGTTTGGGGGGGGCAGCCTTACCCTACGAGCAGTACTTC | TRBV12-3/TRBV12-4 | - | - | TRBJ2-7